The rows below give T cell receptor beta chains drawn from one sample of a study of graft-versus-host responses after intestinal transplantation. Antigens for these TCRs are unknown. Sequenced by immunoSEQ multiplex PCR; TCRdb stores in-frame clones only, minus some. Of around 97,000 clones in the sample, 90% to 95% are singletons; the top ten hold around 1%. The source was unstimulated CD8+ T cells sorted from spleen or lymph node cells, collected before intestinal transplant. The receptors were sampled from a human donor who received an intestinal transplant. Both conserved end residues are part of each CDR3. Each record gives: CDR3 protein, CDR3 DNA, D gene, clone size, V gene, J gene. The D gene is left open where the match is weak. Size is stated for part of the rows, as once, few or many counts, or as a class when the clone is expanded.

CASSFGGGAETQYF,TGTGCCAGCAGCTTTGGCGGGGGGGCCGAGACCCAGTACTTC,TRBD2,.,TRBV5-6,TRBJ2-5
CASRHAYEQYF,TGTGCCAGCAGACATGCCTACGAGCAGTACTTC,.,.,TRBV6-1,TRBJ2-7
CASSLVASTGELFF,TGTGCCAGCAGCTTAGTGGCCAGCACCGGGGAGCTGTTTTTT,.,.,TRBV7-9,TRBJ2-2
CASREDSYNEKLFF,TGCGCCAGCAGGGAAGACAGTTATAATGAAAAACTGTTTTTT,.,.,TRBV5-1,TRBJ1-4
CASSQDRTGWNTEAFF,TGTGCCAGCAGCCAAGATAGAACAGGGTGGAACACTGAAGCTTTCTTT,.,few,TRBV4-2,TRBJ1-1
CASSEPTSGGKETQYF,TGTGCCAGCAGCGAACCGACTAGCGGGGGGAAAGAGACCCAGTACTTC,TRBD2,.,TRBV2,TRBJ2-5
CASSEAPRQFNQPQHF,TGTGCCAGCAGTGAAGCGCCTCGACAGTTCAATCAGCCCCAGCATTTT,.,once,TRBV2,TRBJ1-5
CASSVTQGDYNEQFF,TGTGCCAGCAGCGTTACACAGGGGGACTACAATGAGCAGTTCTTC,TRBD1,.,TRBV9,TRBJ2-1
CASSATGGYGYTF,TGCGCCAGCAGCGCGACAGGGGGATATGGCTACACCTTC,TRBD1,.,TRBV4-1,TRBJ1-2
CASSQRTSGLRSYNEQFF,TGTGCCAGCAGCCAAAGGACTAGCGGGCTCCGGAGTTACAATGAGCAGTTCTTC,TRBD2,once,TRBV5-4,TRBJ2-1
CASLRDREQYF,TGTGCCAGTCTCCGGGATAGGGAGCAGTACTTC,.,.,TRBV2,TRBJ2-7
CASSLDGSPEGSYNSPLHF,TGTGCCAGCAGCTTAGATGGGTCTCCTGAGGGCTCCTATAATTCACCCCTCCACTTT,.,.,TRBV7-8,TRBJ1-6
CAWRPRQGTYYNSPLHF,TGTGCCTGGAGACCTAGACAGGGGACCTACTATAATTCACCCCTCCACTTT,TRBD1,.,TRBV30,TRBJ1-6
CASSSTGMNTEAFF,TGCGCCAGCAGCTCTACAGGAATGAACACTGAAGCTTTCTTT,.,.,TRBV5-1,TRBJ1-1
CASSGLAFQETQYF,TGTGCCAGCAGCGGACTAGCCTTTCAAGAGACCCAGTACTTC,TRBD2,once,TRBV2,TRBJ2-5